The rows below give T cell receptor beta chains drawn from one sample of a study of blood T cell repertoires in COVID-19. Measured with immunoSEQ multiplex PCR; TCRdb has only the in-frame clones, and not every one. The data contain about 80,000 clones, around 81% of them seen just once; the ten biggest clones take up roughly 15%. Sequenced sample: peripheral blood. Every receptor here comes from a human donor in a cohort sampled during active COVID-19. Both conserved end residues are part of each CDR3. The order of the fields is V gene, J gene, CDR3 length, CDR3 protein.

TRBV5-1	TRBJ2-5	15	CASSLGLAGGETQYF
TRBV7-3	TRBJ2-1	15	CASSPGGSSYNEQFF
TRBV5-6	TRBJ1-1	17	CASSFTYTGARGTEAFF
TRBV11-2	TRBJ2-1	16	CASSLVRPGGIHEQFF
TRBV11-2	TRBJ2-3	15	CASSRHRSGTDTQYF
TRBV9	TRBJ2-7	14	CASSVDMEGYEQYF
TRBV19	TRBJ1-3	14	CASSRQESGNTIYF
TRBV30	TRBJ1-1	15	CAWSLGGAMNTEAFF
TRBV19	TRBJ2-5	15	CASSIGAVQGETQYF
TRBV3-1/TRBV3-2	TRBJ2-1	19	CASSQDPAGAISSYNEQFF
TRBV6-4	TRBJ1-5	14	CASSPDSNNQPQHF
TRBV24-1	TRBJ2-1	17	CATSERLTIALNNEQFF
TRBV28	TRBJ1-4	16	CASSLLSQVLNEKLFF
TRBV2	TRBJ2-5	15	CASSAGILYQETQYF
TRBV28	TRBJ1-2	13	CASSSGQGFGYTF
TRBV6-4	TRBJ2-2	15	CASSDGTDQTGELFF
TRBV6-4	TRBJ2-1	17	CASSDSPRLAGEHEQFF
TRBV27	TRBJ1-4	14	CASSLRTGVEKLFF
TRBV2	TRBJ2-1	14	CASSEAGLYNEQFF
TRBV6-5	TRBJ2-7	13	CASSGGRGYEQYF
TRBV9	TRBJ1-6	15	CASSVQGANNSPLHF
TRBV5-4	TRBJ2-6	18	CASSPRPGTGVGANVLTF
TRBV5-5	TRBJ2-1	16	CASSLFPGKGYNEQFF
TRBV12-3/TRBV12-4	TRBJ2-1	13	CASSLGLYNEQFF
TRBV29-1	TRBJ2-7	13	CSVYVQGSYEQYF
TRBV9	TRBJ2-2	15	CASSVEGRNGGELFF
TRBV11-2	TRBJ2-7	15	CASSYYTGARYEQYF
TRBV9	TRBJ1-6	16	CASNYEPGQLNSPLHF
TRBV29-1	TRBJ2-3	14	CSVGGGLRTDTQYF
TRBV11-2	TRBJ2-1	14	CASSVGALDNEQFF